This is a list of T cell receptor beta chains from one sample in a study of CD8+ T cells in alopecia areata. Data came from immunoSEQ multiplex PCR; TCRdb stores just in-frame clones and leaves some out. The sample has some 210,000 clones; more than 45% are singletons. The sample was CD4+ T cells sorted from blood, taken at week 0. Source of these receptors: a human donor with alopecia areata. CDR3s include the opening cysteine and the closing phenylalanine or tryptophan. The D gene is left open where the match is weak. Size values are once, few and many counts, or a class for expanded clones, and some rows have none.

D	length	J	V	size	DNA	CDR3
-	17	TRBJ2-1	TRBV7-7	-	TGTGCTAGCAGCTTAGCAGGGAGCCCGGGAGAAGAATATGAGCAGTTCTTC	CASSLAGSPGEEYEQFF
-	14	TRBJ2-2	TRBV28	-	TGTGCCAGCCTCGCAACAGGGTTCACCGGGGAGCTGTTTTTT	CASLATGFTGELFF
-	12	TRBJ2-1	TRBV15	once	TGTGCCACCAGCAGAGATACGGGAGAGCAGTTCTTC	CATSRDTGEQFF
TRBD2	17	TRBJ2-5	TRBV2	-	TGTGCCAGCACCAGGACTAGCGGGAGGGGTCCCCAAGAGACCCAGTACTTC	CASTRTSGRGPQETQYF
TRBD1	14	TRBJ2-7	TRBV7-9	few	TGTGCCAGCAGCCCCGGACAGGGGATCGACGAGCAGTACTTC	CASSPGQGIDEQYF
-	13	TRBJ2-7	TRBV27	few	TGTGCCAGCAGTTTAGCAGGAGGGTACGAGCAGTACTTC	CASSLAGGYEQYF
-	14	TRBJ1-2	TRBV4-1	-	TGCGCCAGCAGCCAAATCCCGGTTAACTATGGCTACACCTTC	CASSQIPVNYGYTF
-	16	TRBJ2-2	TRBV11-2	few	TGTGCCAGCAGCCCCAAGGCTGGCGGGAAAACCGGGGAGCTGTTTTTT	CASSPKAGGKTGELFF
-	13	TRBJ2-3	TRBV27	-	TGTGCCAGCAGTTTATCTCTTTTGACTAGTTGGTATTTT	CASSLSLLTSWYF
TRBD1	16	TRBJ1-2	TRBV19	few	TGTGCCAGTAGTATGGCTTATCCGGGACAGGGGGATGGCTACACCTTC	CASSMAYPGQGDGYTF
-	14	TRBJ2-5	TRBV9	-	TGTGCCAGCAGCGTAGGTCAGGGACTGGAGACCCAGTACTTC	CASSVGQGLETQYF
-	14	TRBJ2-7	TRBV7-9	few	TGTGCCAGCAGCTTACGTGGGAGGTTCGACGAGCAGTACTTC	CASSLRGRFDEQYF
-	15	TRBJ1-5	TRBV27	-	TGTGCCAGCAGAATCAGCCTCGTGGTTAATCAGCCCCAGCATTTT	CASRISLVVNQPQHF
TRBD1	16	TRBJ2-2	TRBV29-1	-	TGCAGCGTTGAAAGGGCCGGGACAGGGCCCACCGGGGAGCTGTTTTTT	CSVERAGTGPTGELFF
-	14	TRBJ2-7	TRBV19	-	TGTGCCAGTAGTATGACCCGGAGCTCCTACGAGCAGTACTTC	CASSMTRSSYEQYF
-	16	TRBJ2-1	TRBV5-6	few	TGTGCCAGCAGCTATGAAAAGACACCTACCTACAATGAGCAGTTCTTC	CASSYEKTPTYNEQFF
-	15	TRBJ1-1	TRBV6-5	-	TGTGCCACCAAGGGGTCTGCGACTATGAACACTGAAGCTTTCTTT	CATKGSATMNTEAFF
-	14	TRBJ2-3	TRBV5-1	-	TGCGCCAGCAGAAAACCGGGCGGAGGCGATACGCAGTATTTT	CASRKPGGGDTQYF
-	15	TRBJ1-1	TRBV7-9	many	TGTGCCAGCAGCTTCCTCGACGGACTTGGCGCTGAAGCTTTCTTT	CASSFLDGLGAEAFF
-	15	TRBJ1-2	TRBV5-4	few	TGTGCCAGCCGAATATCCAACAGGGACAACTATGGCTACACCTTC	CASRISNRDNYGYTF
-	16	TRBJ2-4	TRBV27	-	TGTGCCAGCAGTTTAGGGGGCAGCTTAGCCAAAAACATTCAGTACTTC	CASSLGGSLAKNIQYF
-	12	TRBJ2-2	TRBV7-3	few	TGTGCCAGCAGCCCCTCCCCCGGGGAGCTGTTTTTT	CASSPSPGELFF
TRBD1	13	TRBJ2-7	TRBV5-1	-	TGCGCCAGCAGCATGGGACAGGCCTACGAGCAGTACTTC	CASSMGQAYEQYF
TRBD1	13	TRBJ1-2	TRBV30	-	TGTGCCTGGAGAAAGACAGGGAACTATGGCTACACCTTC	CAWRKTGNYGYTF
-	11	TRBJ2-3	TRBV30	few	TGTGCCTGGAGTCGGCCAGATACGCAGTATTTT	CAWSRPDTQYF
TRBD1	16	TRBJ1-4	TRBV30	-	TGTGCCTGGAGCACCGGACAGGCCCCAACTAATGAAAAACTGTTTTTT	CAWSTGQAPTNEKLFF
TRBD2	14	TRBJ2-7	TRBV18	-	TGTGCCAGCTCACCGGTGGGACTAGCCTACGAGCAGTACTTC	CASSPVGLAYEQYF
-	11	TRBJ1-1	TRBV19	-	TGTGCCAGTAGGTTGAACACTGAAGCTTTCTTT	CASRLNTEAFF
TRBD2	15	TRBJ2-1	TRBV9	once	TGTGCCAGCAGCGCGACAACTAGCGGCTACAATGAGCAGTTCTTC	CASSATTSGYNEQFF
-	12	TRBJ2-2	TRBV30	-	TGTGCCTGGAGCGCATTAGAAAGTTGGCTGTTTTTT	CAWSALESWLFF
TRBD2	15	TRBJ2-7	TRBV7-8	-	TGTGCCAGCAGCTTCGTAGCGGGAGCACCATACGAGCAGTACTTC	CASSFVAGAPYEQYF
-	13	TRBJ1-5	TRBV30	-	TGTGCCTGGAGTGTACTGGGGAATCAGCCCCAGCATTTT	CAWSVLGNQPQHF
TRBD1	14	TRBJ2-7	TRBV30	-	TGTGCCTGGAGTGAGGACAGGGTCCGCTACGAGCAGTACTTC	CAWSEDRVRYEQYF
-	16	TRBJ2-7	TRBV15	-	TGTGCCACCAGCAGAGATCGGTATACGGGGAACTACGAGCAGTACTTC	CATSRDRYTGNYEQYF
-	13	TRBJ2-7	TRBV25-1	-	TGTGCCAGCAGAGGGACTGACCGGTACGAGCAGTACTTC	CASRGTDRYEQYF
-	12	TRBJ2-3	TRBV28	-	TGTGCCAGCATTGGGGGCGCTAATACGCAGTATTTT	CASIGGANTQYF
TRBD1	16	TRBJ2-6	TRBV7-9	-	TGTGCCAGCAGCTTAGACAGGGGCTCTGGGGCCAACGTCCTGACTTTC	CASSLDRGSGANVLTF